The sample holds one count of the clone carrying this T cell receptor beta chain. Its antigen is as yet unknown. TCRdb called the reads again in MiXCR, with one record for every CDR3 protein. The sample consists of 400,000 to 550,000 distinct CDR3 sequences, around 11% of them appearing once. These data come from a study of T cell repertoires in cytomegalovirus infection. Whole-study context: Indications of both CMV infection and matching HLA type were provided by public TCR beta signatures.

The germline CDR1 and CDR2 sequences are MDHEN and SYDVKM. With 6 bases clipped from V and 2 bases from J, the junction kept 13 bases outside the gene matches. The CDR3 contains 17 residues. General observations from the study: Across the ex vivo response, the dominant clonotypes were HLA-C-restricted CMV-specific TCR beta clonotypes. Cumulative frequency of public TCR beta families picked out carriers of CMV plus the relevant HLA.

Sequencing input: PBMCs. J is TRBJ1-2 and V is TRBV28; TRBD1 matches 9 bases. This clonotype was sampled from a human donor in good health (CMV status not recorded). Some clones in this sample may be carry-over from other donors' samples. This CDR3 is CASRSPGTGLTNYGYTF. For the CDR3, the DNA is TGTGCCAGCAGATCTCCCGGGACAGGGCTTACCAACTATGGCTACACCTTC.